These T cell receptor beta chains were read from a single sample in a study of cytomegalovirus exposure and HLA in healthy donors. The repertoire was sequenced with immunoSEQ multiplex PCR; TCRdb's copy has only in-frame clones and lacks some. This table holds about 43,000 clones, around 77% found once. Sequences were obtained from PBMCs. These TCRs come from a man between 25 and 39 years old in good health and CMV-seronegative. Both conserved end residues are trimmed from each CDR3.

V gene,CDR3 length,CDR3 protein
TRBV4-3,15,ASSPWGLAESYNEQF
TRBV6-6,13,ASSSPGQANYGYT
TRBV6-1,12,ASSEAEDRGEAF
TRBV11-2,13,ASSLGGSTYNEQF
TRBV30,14,AWSKSGTGVAYEQY
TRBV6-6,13,ASSFPAGSSYEQY
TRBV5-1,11,ASSGGQWETQY
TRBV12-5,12,ASGIQGARSEAF
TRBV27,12,ASSPWGGKQTQY
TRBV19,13,ASRWTGGRAGELF
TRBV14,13,ASSQEWGQGDEQY
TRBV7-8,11,ASSEQGNTEAF
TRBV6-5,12,ASSESGEIDTQY
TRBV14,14,ASRLSGRGGQETQY
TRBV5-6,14,ASSPAAGGPTDTQY
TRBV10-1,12,ASSVSELTDTQY